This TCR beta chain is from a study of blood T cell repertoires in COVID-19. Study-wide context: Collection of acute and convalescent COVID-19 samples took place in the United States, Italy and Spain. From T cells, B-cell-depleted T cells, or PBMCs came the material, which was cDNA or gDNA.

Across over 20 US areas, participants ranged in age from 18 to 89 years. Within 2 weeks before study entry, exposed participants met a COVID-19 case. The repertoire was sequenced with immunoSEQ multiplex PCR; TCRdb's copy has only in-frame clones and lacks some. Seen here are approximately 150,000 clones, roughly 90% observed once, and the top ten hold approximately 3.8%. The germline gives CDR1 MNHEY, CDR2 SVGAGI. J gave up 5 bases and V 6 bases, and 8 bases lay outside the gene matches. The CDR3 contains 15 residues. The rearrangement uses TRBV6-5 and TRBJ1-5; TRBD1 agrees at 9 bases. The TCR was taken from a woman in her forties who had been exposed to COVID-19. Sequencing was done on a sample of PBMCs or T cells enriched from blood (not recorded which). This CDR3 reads CASRATGGKDQPQHF. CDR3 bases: TGTGCCAGCAGGGCGACAGGGGGTAAGGATCAGCCCCAGCATTTT.